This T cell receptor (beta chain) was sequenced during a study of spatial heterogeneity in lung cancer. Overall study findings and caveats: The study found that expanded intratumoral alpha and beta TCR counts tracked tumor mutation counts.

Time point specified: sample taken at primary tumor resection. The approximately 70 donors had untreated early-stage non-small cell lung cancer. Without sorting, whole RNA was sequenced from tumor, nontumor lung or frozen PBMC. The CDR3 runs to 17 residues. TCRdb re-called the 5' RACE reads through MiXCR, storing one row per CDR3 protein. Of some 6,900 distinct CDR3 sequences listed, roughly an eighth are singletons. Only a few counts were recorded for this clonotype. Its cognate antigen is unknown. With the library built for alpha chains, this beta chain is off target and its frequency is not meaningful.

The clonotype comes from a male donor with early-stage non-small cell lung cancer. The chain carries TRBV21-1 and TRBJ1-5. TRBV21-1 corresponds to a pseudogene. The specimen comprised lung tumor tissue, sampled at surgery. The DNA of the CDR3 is TGTGCCAGCACCAGAGGGCCGGACCTTTATAGCAATCAGCCCCAGCATTTT. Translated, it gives CASTRGPDLYSNQPQHF.